This T cell receptor beta chain was recovered during a study of blood T cell repertoires in COVID-19. There are 17 residues in the CDR3. Per the germline V gene, CDR1 is KGHDR and CDR2 is SFDVKD. The ends lost 1 base at V and 1 base at J; junction bases unmatched: 4. In the study's own analysis: Estimated nucleated cell counts came from reference gene primer amplification. Measured with immunoSEQ multiplex PCR; TCRdb has only the in-frame clones, and not every one. V, J and clone size reflect that table, while D and trimming were determined from the DNA. The sample contains some 200,000 clones, around four fifths of which appear only once.

The specimen was peripheral blood. The chain has TRBV24-1 and TRBJ2-2, with 8 bases fitting TRBD1. The TCR was taken from a man aged 60 to 75 with COVID-19, enrolled during active disease. The CDR3 loop reads CATSDFQDRVNTGELFF. The CDR3 DNA reads TGTGCCACCAGTGATTTTCAGGACAGGGTGAACACCGGGGAGCTGTTTTTT.